This T cell receptor beta chain was found in a study of blood T cell repertoires in COVID-19. Study-level information: COVID-19 samples, acute and convalescent, were from the United States, Italy and Spain. T cells, B-cell-depleted T cells, or PBMCs supplied cDNA or gDNA.

CDR1 and CDR2 (germline): LNHDA, SQIVND (reference sequence). Trimming stripped 5 bases from V and 0 bases from J, with 10 bases between. The CDR3 runs 15 residues. Per the study methods: Estimated nucleated cell counts came from reference gene primer amplification. Sequencing used immunoSEQ multiplex PCR; TCRdb keeps in-frame clones, though not all of them. The V and J calls and the clone size are those of that table, but D and trimming were determined from the DNA. Of 350,000 to 500,000 clones in the sample, about 87% are singletons; the top ten hold 0.65% to 1%. Enrolment of Seattle patients took place during active infection, and they were followed longitudinally.

This receptor was obtained from a man between 18 and 29 years old with COVID-19, enrolled during active disease. The chain is built from TRBV19 and TRBJ1-4; D possibly corresponds to TRBD1 (6 bases). The specimen was peripheral blood. The CDR3 spells CASSRTAATNEKLFF. In DNA form, the CDR3 reads TGTGCCAGTAGTCGGACAGCAGCAACTAATGAAAAACTGTTTTTT.